The 10 T cell receptor beta chains below all came from one sample that was sequenced in a study of blood T cells in healthy people across ages. A J-beta primer mix and a sample-barcoded 5' primer were used in a second PCR of roughly 6 to 11 cycles. TCRdb independently ran MiXCR on the 5' RACE reads; one entry per CDR3 protein. The table has around 690,000 distinct CDR3 sequences, under 70% seen once; the top ten hold 30% to 45%. The source material was blood. Source of these receptors: a man in his 60s in good health.

J is TRBJ2-7 and V is TRBV10-2; D unclear. The DNA end lines up better with TRBJ2-5; the J call may be wrong. The length of the CDR3 is 13 residues. Germline values: CDR1 WSHSY, CDR2 SAAADI. The chain's CDR3 is CASRRPAQETQYF. DNA for the CDR3: TGCGCCAGCAGGAGGCCGGCTCAAGAGACCCAGTACTTC.

A single count supports this clonotype. The V and J genes are TRBV4-2 and TRBJ2-7, with TRBD2 identical over 7 bases. The trim removed 1 base at V and 7 bases at J, leaving 13 bases unmatched. The CDR3 has 16 residues. Germline V gene lookup returns CDR1 LGHNA and CDR2 YNFKEQ. The CDR3 region is CASSQAASGGYNEQYF. The CDR3 DNA is TGTGCCAGCAGCCAAGCGGCTAGCGGCGGTTACAATGAGCAGTACTTC.

This clonotype was picked up many times. The chain combines TRBV3-1 with TRBJ1-2, with D possibly TRBD1 on 5 matching bases. Germline loops: CDR1 LGHDT, CDR2 YNNKEL (reference sequence). Trimming took off 0 bases at V and 8 bases at J, with 16 bases between the two ends. The CDR3 totals 15 residues. CDR3 region: CASSQDVGGSGGYTF. DNA for the CDR3: TGTGCCAGCAGCCAAGATGTGGGGGGGTCCGGGGGCTACACCTTC.

The J gene is TRBJ2-1, the V gene TRBV7-9, with TRBD1 identical over 10 bases. V was clipped by 3 bases and J by 4 bases; unmatched bases: 18. CDR1 is SEHNR and CDR2 is FQNEAQ in the germline V gene (reference sequence). The CDR3 sequence is 20 residues long. The DNA of the CDR3 is TGTGCCAGCAGCTTGATAGGTGATGTTTCTCGGACAGGGGGTTACAATGAGCAGTTCTTC. This gives the protein CASSLIGDVSRTGGYNEQFF.

In its sample, this clonotype was seen a few times. This chain connects TRBV20-1 to TRBJ2-1, with 9 bases lining up with TRBD2. CDR1 is DFQATT and CDR2 is SNEGSKA in the germline V gene (reference sequence). The CDR3 has 18 residues. After removal of 0 bases from V and 8 bases from J, the junction contained 17 bases not matched to a gene. CDR3: CSARDQVAGAATGDEQFF. DNA for the CDR3: TGCAGTGCTAGAGATCAGGTAGCGGGGGCGGCTACGGGCGATGAGCAGTTCTTC.

The rearrangement links TRBV14 to TRBJ2-1, with TRBD2 matching over 7 bases. The J call is uncertain, as TRBJ2-7 better fits the DNA end. The CDR3 runs to 15 residues. Germline V gene lookup returns CDR1 SGHDN and CDR2 FVKESK. The CDR3 loop is CASSQVSGVYNEQYF. The CDR3, as DNA: TGTGCCAGCAGCCAAGTCAGCGGGGTGTACAATGAGCAGTACTTC.

The chain links TRBV3-1 to TRBJ2-4; D uncertain. This CDR3 comprises 14 residues. V was shortened by 3 bases and J by 3 bases, with 9 bases between the two germline ends. The V gene's germline CDR1 is LGHDT and CDR2 YNNKEL (reference sequence). The chain's CDR3 is CASSHAGDKNIQYF. CDR3 DNA sequence: TGTGCCAGCAGCCATGCTGGGGACAAAAACATTCAGTACTTC.

As for this clonotype: It may be a read error: a sequence one base away is much more abundant. The V gene is TRBV21-1, the J gene TRBJ1-1. TRBV21-1 is a listed pseudogene. This CDR3 is built from 19 residues. CDR3 sequence (DNA): TGTGCCAGCAGCTCACCTGAGGGATTAGGACCGACCCTGAACACTGAAGCTTTCTTT. It translates to CASSSPEGLGPTLNTEAFF.

This clonotype has only a few counts. The chain couples TRBV2 to TRBJ1-4; tentatively, D is TRBD1 (5 bases). This CDR3 region has 15 residues. The V end was cut by 2 bases, the J end by 8 bases, with 15 bases between. Germline V CDR1 and CDR2: SNHLY, FYNNEI. The CDR3 sequence is CASSERAGSGEKLFF. The DNA for the CDR3 is TGTGCCAGCAGTGAAAGGGCGGGGTCAGGGGAAAAACTGTTTTTT.

The V gene is TRBV5-1, the J gene TRBJ2-3; TRBD1 aligns across 10 bases. The CDR3 totals 20 residues. With 4 bases clipped from V and 0 bases from J, the junction kept 17 bases outside the gene matches. CDR1 and CDR2 from the germline V gene are SGHRS and YFSETQ. The CDR3 protein is CASSHPGQGTTVPSTDTQYF. CDR3 coding DNA: TGCGCCAGCAGCCATCCGGGACAGGGGACGACCGTTCCTAGCACAGATACGCAGTATTTT.